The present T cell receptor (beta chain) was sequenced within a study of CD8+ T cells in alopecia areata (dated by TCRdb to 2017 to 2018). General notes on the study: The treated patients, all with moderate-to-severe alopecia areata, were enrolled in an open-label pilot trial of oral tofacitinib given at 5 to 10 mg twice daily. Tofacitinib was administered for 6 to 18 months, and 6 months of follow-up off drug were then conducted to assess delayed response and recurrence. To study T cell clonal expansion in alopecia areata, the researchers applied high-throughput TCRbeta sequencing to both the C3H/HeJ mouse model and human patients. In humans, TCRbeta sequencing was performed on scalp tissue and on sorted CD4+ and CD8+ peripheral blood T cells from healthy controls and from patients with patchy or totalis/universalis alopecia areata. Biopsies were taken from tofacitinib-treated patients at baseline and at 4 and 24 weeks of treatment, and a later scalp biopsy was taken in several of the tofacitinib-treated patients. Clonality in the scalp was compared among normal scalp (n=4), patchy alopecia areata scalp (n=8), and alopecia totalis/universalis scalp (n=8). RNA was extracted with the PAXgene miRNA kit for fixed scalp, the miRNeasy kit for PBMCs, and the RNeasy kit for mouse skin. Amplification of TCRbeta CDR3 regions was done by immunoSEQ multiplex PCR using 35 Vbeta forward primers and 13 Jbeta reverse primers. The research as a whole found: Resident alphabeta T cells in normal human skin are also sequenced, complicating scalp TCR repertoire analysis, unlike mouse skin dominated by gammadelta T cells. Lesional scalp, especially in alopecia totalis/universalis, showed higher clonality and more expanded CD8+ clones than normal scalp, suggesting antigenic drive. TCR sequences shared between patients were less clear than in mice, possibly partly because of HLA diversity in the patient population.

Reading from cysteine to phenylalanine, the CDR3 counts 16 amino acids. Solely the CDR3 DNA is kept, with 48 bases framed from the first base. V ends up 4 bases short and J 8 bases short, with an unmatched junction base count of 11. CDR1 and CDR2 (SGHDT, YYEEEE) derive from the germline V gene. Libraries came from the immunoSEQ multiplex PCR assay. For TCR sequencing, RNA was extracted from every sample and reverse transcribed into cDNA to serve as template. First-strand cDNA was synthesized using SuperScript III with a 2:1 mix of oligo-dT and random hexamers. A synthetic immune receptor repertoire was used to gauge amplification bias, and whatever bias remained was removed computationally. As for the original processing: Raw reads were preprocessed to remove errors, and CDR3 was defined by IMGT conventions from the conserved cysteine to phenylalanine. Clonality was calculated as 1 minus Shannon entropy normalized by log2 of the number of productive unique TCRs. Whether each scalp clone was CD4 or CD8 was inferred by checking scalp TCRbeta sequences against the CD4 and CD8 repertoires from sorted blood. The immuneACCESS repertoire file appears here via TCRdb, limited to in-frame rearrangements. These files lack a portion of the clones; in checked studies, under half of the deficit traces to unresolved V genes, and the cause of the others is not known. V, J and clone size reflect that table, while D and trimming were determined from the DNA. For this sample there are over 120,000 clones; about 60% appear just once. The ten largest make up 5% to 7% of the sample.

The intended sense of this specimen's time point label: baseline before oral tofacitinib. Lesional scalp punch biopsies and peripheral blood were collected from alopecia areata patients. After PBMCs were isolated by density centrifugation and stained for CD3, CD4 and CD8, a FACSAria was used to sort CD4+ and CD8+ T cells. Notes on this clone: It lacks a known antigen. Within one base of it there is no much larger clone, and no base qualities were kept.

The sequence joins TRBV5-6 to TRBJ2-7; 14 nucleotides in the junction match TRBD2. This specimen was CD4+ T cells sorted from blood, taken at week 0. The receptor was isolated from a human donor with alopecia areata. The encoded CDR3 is CASSIGTSGGGLQQYF. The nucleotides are TGTGCCAGCAGCATTGGGACTAGCGGGGGTGGATTGCAGCAGTACTTC.